This entry is about one T cell receptor beta chain. Its target is unknown. This specimen includes other DNA sequences encoding the same CDR3. The input for sorted-subset replicate PCRs was 200 ng DNA, about 29,000 T cell genomes. Some clones are missing from TCRdb's copy, which holds only in-frame ones; the method was immunoSEQ multiplex PCR. The table records about 1.5 million clones, under 99% of them present only once. The sample comes from a study of shared clonotypes between healthy human individuals. Background on the study: Aged 18 to 49, the donors were a couple of women and a few men. Notes on the study in general: Between a few donors, naive CD4 clonotypes were shared at a level of around 4.9%.

The germline V gene encodes CDR1 SGHRS and CDR2 YFSETQ. This CDR3 has 15 residues. J was trimmed by 1 base and V by 0 bases; bases with no gene match: 2. This TCR was sampled from a man between 25 and 39 years old in good health. The rearrangement links TRBV5-1 to TRBJ2-3; 7 bases align to TRBD2. Sequenced: naive CD4+ T cells sorted from blood. Sample subset: CD45RA+ positively selected. CDR3: CASSLGLAGTDTQYF. CDR3 sequence (DNA): TGCGCCAGCAGCTTGGGCCTAGCGGGCACAGATACGCAGTATTTT.